The next 19 T cell receptor beta chains were all read from a single sample in a study of shared clonotypes between healthy human individuals. Measured with immunoSEQ multiplex PCR; TCRdb has only the in-frame clones, and not every one. Of around 2.1 million clones listed, approximately 94% were seen once; the top ten hold 1.5% to 2%. Naive CD8 cells lacked CD45RO, underwent positive selection for CCR7 and left out terminally differentiated effector memory CD45RA+ cells. The sample taken for sequencing was naive CD8+ T cells from PBMCs. The receptors come from a man between 18 and 35 years old in good health. Some clones in this sample may be carry-over from other donors' samples.

V gene TRBV4-2 combines with J gene TRBJ2-7, with 7 bases that match TRBD1. CDR3 size: 15 residues. With V trimmed by 4 bases and J by 6 bases, 12 bases remained unmatched. CDR1 is LGHNA, CDR2 YNFKEQ, per germline. CDR3 nucleotides: TGTGCCAGCAGCCCTCCTGGACAGGCATCCGTCGAGCAGTACTTC. Translation gives CASSPPGQASVEQYF.

This clone was seen only a few times. Different DNA sequences within this sample yield the same CDR3. The chain is built from TRBV29-1 and TRBJ1-1, with 11 positions matching TRBD1. This CDR3 contains 14 residues. The junction had 4 bases not matched to a gene; V was cut back by 5 bases and J by 2 bases. Germline loops: CDR1 SQVTM, CDR2 ANQGSEA. CDR3 amino acids: CSVRTGGGNTEAFF. The CDR3, as DNA: TGCAGCGTTAGGACAGGGGGCGGTAACACTGAAGCTTTCTTT. Full variable domain (outside the CDR3, taken from reference TRBV29-1 and TRBJ1-1): SAVISQKPSRDICQRGTSLTIQCQVDSQVTMMFWYRQQPGQSLTLIATANQGSEATYESGFVIDKFPISRPNLTFSTLTVSNMSPEDSSIYLCSVRTGGGNTEAFFGQGTRLTVV.

The chain combines TRBV27 with TRBJ1-5; TRBD1 might be the D (5 bases). With 10 bases removed from V and 4 bases from J, the gap between germline ends came to 14 bases. Germline lookup yields CDR1 MNHEY and CDR2 SMNVEV (reference sequence). The CDR3 runs 13 residues. The CDR3: CATAGRLNQPQHF. The DNA of the CDR3 is TGTGCCACCGCGGGACGGCTAAATCAGCCCCAGCATTTT.

The chain carries TRBV6-1 and TRBJ2-7; TRBD1 agrees at 8 bases. This CDR3 is 12 amino acids long. V shed 8 bases, J shed 7 bases, and the junction held 7 bases outside the gene matches. From germline, CDR1 is MNHNS and CDR2 SASEGT. Here the CDR3 reads CASFRGLLEQYF. CDR3 sequence (DNA): TGTGCCAGCTTCAGGGGGCTATTGGAGCAGTACTTC.

This chain joins TRBV28 and TRBJ2-1, with unresolved D. The germline V and J ends were trimmed by 6 bases and 0 bases, with 9 bases remaining between them. From germline, CDR1 is MDHEN and CDR2 SYDVKM. The CDR3 loop spans 14 amino acids. CDR3 region: CASSVDRSYNEQFF. In DNA, the CDR3 is TGTGCCAGCAGCGTGGACCGCTCCTACAATGAGCAGTTCTTC.

The rearrangement uses TRBV11-2 and TRBJ2-1, with 10 bases matching TRBD2. In germline, CDR1 is SGHAT, CDR2 FQNNGV. V gave up 4 bases and J gave up 4 bases; unmatched junction bases: 4. The CDR3 covers 15 residues. CDR3 DNA sequence: TGTGCCAGCAGCTCAGGACTAGCGGAGTACAATGAGCAGTTCTTC. This translates into CASSSGLAEYNEQFF.

The genes are TRBV6-6 and TRBJ2-3; D remains ambiguous. The CDR3 runs 14 residues. Germline CDR1 and CDR2: MNHNY and SVGAGI (reference sequence). V lost 7 bases and J 6 bases, leaving 17 bases between the germline ends. CDR3 sequence (DNA): TGTGCCAGCACCGTTAGGGCTACACGGGATACGCAGTATTTT. Protein: CASTVRATRDTQYF.

The chain combines TRBV4-3 with TRBJ2-7, with D possibly TRBD2 on 6 matching bases. CDR3 length: 15 amino acids. Germline loops: CDR1 LGHNA, CDR2 YSLEER. Trimming cost V 1 base and J 1 base, with 11 bases left between them. The CDR3 protein is CASSQVWGLSYEQYF. The CDR3 DNA is TGCGCCAGCAGCCAAGTTTGGGGACTTTCCTACGAGCAGTACTTC.

The CDR3 loop reads CATSPPEGYGYTF. CDR3 nucleotides: TGTGCCACCAGCCCTCCTGAGGGCTATGGCTACACCTTC. J is TRBJ1-2 and V is TRBV15; D call uncertain. Trimming took off 5 bases at V and 4 bases at J, with 11 bases between the two ends. Germline values: CDR1 LNHNV, CDR2 YYDKDF (reference sequence). The CDR3 runs 13 residues.

The chain carries TRBV14 and TRBJ2-1, with 7 bases that match TRBD2. V lost 1 base, J lost 4 bases, and 7 bases stayed unmatched. This CDR3 is 16 amino acids long. Germline V gene data show CDR1 as SGHDN and CDR2 as FVKESK. Here the CDR3 reads CASSQVFGRTYNEQFF. The CDR3 bases are TGTGCCAGCAGCCAAGTTTTCGGGAGGACGTACAATGAGCAGTTCTTC.

The chain is built from TRBV5-8 and TRBJ2-7; the match to TRBD1 covers 9 bases. This CDR3 has 14 amino acids. J lost 3 bases, V lost 4 bases, and 5 bases had no gene match. Germline V CDR1 and CDR2: SGHTS, YDEGEE. DNA for the CDR3: TGTGCCAGCAGCCCTATGGACAGGGGCTACGAGCAGTACTTC. Its protein is CASSPMDRGYEQYF.

V usage is TRBV5-6 and J usage is TRBJ1-2, with 7 bases that match TRBD1. The CDR3 is 13 residues long. Trimming removed 4 bases from V and 4 bases from J; junction bases left unmatched: 4. In germline, CDR1 is SGHDT, CDR2 YYEEEE. DNA of the CDR3: TGTGCCAGCAGCACACAGGGGTCCTATGGCTACACCTTC. Encoded protein: CASSTQGSYGYTF.

V is TRBV28 and J is TRBJ2-3, with a possible D match to TRBD2 (5 bases). The CDR3 contains 13 residues. The V gene lost 7 bases and the J gene lost 2 bases, with 10 bases spanning the gap. Germline loops: CDR1 MDHEN, CDR2 SYDVKM. The CDR3 DNA is TGTGCCAGCATAAGCGGTCCCACAGATACGCAGTATTTT. Amino acid sequence: CASISGPTDTQYF.

With regard to this clone: Other DNA sequences in the same sample also yield this CDR3. This chain links TRBV7-9 with TRBJ2-7, with D unclear. The CDR3 sequence is 14 residues long. Germline V gene data show CDR1 as SEHNR and CDR2 as FQNEAQ (reference sequence). The germline V and J ends were trimmed by 2 bases and 5 bases, with 13 bases remaining between them. The CDR3 bases are TGTGCCAGCAGCTTAAGCTTGGGCGCCGACGAGCAGTACTTC. It yields the protein CASSLSLGADEQYF.

The genes are TRBV7-9 and TRBJ2-7; D is uncertain. The CDR3 covers 12 residues. Germline V gene lookup returns CDR1 SEHNR and CDR2 FQNEAQ (reference sequence). With 5 bases removed from V and 3 bases from J, the gap between germline ends came to 8 bases. The CDR3 nucleotides are TGTGCCAGCAGCCCCCTGGTCTACGAGCAGTACTTC. This codes for CASSPLVYEQYF.

This chain connects TRBV4-1 to TRBJ2-7; D gene uncertain. Germline CDR1 MGHRA, CDR2 YSYEKL. Trimming shortened V by 1 base and J by 6 bases, and 13 bases separated the two germline ends. The CDR3 totals 14 residues. In nucleotides, the CDR3 is TGCGCCAGCAGCCAAGCCGGACCTTTTAGCGAGCAGTACTTC. Its translation: CASSQAGPFSEQYF.

This chain uses TRBV5-6 with TRBJ1-2; no definite D call. The CDR3 sequence is 19 residues long. Germline CDR1 is SGHDT and CDR2 is YYEEEE. With 0 bases removed from V and 2 bases from J, the gap between germline ends came to 23 bases. In nucleotides, the CDR3 is TGTGCCAGCAGCTTGGCCAAATCCGTGTCATGGGGAATGAACTATGGCTACACCTTC. Translated, it gives CASSLAKSVSWGMNYGYTF.

V is TRBV5-5 and J is TRBJ2-1, with D unresolved. V lost 4 bases, J lost 6 bases, and 14 bases lay in between. The CDR3 contains 14 residues. Germline lookup yields CDR1 SGHKS and CDR2 YYEKEE (reference sequence). The CDR3 coding sequence is TGTGCCAGCAGCCCCACCGGTCGTTCCAATGAGCAGTTCTTC. Translated, it gives CASSPTGRSNEQFF.

A remark on this clone: This sample also contains other DNA sequences that code for the same CDR3. The chain joins TRBV5-1 to TRBJ1-2; 7 positions agree with TRBD1. CDR3 size: 14 residues. The germline CDR1 and CDR2 sequences are SGHRS and YFSETQ. Trimming cost V 3 bases and J 3 bases; bases outside gene matches: 5. The CDR3 region has the DNA TGCGCCAGCAGCTCCAGGACAGGAGACTATGGCTACACCTTC. Amino acid sequence: CASSSRTGDYGYTF.